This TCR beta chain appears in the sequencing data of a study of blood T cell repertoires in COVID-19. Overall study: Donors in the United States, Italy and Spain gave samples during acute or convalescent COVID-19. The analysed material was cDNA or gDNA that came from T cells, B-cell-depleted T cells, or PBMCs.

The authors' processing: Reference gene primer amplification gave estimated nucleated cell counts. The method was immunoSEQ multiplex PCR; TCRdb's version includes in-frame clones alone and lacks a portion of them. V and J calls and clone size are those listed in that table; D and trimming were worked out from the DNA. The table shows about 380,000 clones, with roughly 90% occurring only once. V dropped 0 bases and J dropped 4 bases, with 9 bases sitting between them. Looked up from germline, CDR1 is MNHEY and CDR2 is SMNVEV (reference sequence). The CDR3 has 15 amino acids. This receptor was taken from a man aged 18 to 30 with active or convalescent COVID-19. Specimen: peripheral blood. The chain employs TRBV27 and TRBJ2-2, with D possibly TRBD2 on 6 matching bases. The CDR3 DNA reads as TGTGCCAGCAGTTTATCACTAGCCCCCACCGGGGAGCTGTTTTTT. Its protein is CASSLSLAPTGELFF.